Shown below are 5 T cell receptor beta chains from a single sample sequenced in a study of OX40 agonist ivuxolimab in advanced cancers. Profiled with immunoSEQ multiplex PCR; TCRdb holds only in-frame clones, not every one. The sample has about 83,000 clones; roughly nine tenths are singletons. The source was CD4+ or CD8+ T cells sorted from blood, collected in a trial of the OX40 agonist ivuxolimab. The source of these receptors is an adult with an advanced solid tumor such as melanoma, head and neck, liver or kidney cancer.

The chain couples TRBV6-6 to TRBJ1-2; TRBD1 aligns across 9 bases. Per the germline V gene, CDR1 is MNHNY and CDR2 is SVGAGI (reference sequence). V was clipped by 1 base and J by 4 bases; unmatched bases: 7. There are 16 residues in the CDR3. The CDR3, as DNA: TGTGCCAGCAGTTACTATGGGACAGGGCGTTCCTATGGCTACACCTTC. Its translation is CASSYYGTGRSYGYTF.

The CDR3 bases are TGTGCCAGCAGTTTATCGCTTAATCAGCCCCAGCATTTT. Amino acid sequence: CASSLSLNQPQHF. V is TRBV27 and J is TRBJ1-5, with unresolved D. Germline V gives CDR1 MNHEY, CDR2 SMNVEV (reference sequence). Trimming took 0 bases from V and 4 from J, leaving 4 bases between them. The CDR3 is 13 residues long.

This chain uses TRBV6-5 with TRBJ1-1, with TRBD1 matching over 7 bases. With 6 bases clipped from V and 7 bases from J, the junction kept 8 bases outside the gene matches. The CDR3 covers 13 residues. The germline gives CDR1 MNHEY, CDR2 SVGAGI. CDR3 residues: CASRTDYRGEAFF. CDR3 bases: TGTGCCAGCAGGACAGACTACAGGGGTGAAGCTTTCTTT.

The V call is TRBV11-2, the J call TRBJ2-1, with D possibly matching TRBD2 (6 bases). The CDR3 extends over 16 amino acids. Trimming cost V 5 bases and J 3 bases, with 17 bases left between them. Germline V CDR1 and CDR2: SGHAT, FQNNGV. The chain's CDR3 is CASSPPPGLDYNEQFF. The CDR3 DNA sequence: TGTGCCAGCAGCCCCCCCCCGGGACTGGACTACAATGAGCAGTTCTTC. Complete variable domain (other parts from reference TRBV11-2 and TRBJ2-1): EAGVAQSPRYKIIEKRQSVAFWCNPISGHATLYWYQQILGQGPKLLIQFQNNGVVDDSQLPKDRFSAERLKGVDSTLKIQPAKLEDSAVYLCASSPPPGLDYNEQFFGPGTRLTVL.

V and J are TRBV10-2 and TRBJ2-1; 7 bases are shared with TRBD1. The J segment lost 0 bases and the V segment lost 6 bases, leaving 5 bases of the junction unmatched. This CDR3 is built from 15 residues. Germline V gives CDR1 WSHSY, CDR2 SAAADI. The CDR3 bases are TGCGCCAGCAGGGGGGACAGTAGCTCCTACAATGAGCAGTTCTTC. Translating gives CASRGDSSSYNEQFF.